This T cell receptor (beta chain) is drawn from a study of blood T cells in healthy people across ages. Study-wide results and caveats: Conclusively comparing naive with antigen-experienced cells was impossible with unsorted PBMCs.

V lost 3 bases and J lost 8, with 15 bases in between. CDR3 length: 14 amino acids. Per germline, CDR1 SEHNR and CDR2 FQNEAQ (reference sequence). Details on this clonotype: Its antigen is undetermined.

Sample-barcoded 5' priming and a J-beta primer mix drove a second PCR of 7 to 11 cycles. TCRdb processed the 5' RACE reads anew with MiXCR; each CDR3 protein has one entry. The repertoire holds approximately 800,000 distinct CDR3 sequences, more than 50% seen once, with 20% to 30% in the top ten. Individuals who donated were healthy Caucasians from Russia aged roughly 6 to 100. The sample, about 9.7 milliliters of peripheral blood, was drawn from each donor. This TCR came from a man aged 35-49 years in good health. The chain couples TRBV7-9 to TRBJ2-3; D perhaps matches TRBD1 (7 bases). Sequenced sample: blood. The CDR3 nucleotides are TGTGCCAGCAGCTTTCCAGGGGGGCTAGGTACGCAGTATTTT. Protein: CASSFPGGLGTQYF.